This passage covers 18 T cell receptor beta chains from one sample sequenced in a study of a mutant IDH1 vaccine in newly diagnosed glioma. Described time point: week 23, last vaccination. A single vaccine dose contained 300 ug of mutant IDH1 20-mer peptide, and topical imiquimod was used with it. Profiling relied on immunoSEQ multiplex PCR, and the TCRdb table lists in-frame clones only, not all of them. There are around 78,000 clones in the sample; roughly 85% occur only once, and approximately 2% lies in the top ten. For these TCRs, the target antigens are not known. The source was PBMCs, collected from a glioma patient whose treatment included an IDH1 peptide vaccine. The receptors derive from a man aged 25 to 45 with glioma. Some clones in this sample may be carry-over from other donors' samples.

The chain recombines TRBV10-2 with TRBJ2-5, with TRBD2 as a possible D gene (5 bases). This CDR3 has 12 amino acids. The V end lost 6 bases, the J end lost 7 bases, and 12 bases lay between the germline ends. Germline CDR1 reads WSHSY; CDR2 reads SAAADI. This CDR3 is CASRSRESTQYF. The CDR3 bases are TGCGCCAGCAGGTCCCGGGAATCGACCCAGTACTTC.

The V call is TRBV5-1, the J call TRBJ2-3; a weak D match, TRBD1 (6 bases). Trimming pared 2 bases from V and 6 bases from J, leaving 16 bases between. Germline lookup yields CDR1 SGHRS and CDR2 YFSETQ. The CDR3 loop spans 15 amino acids. The chain's CDR3 is CASSFGQTGTDTQYF. The CDR3 DNA follows: TGCGCCAGCAGCTTCGGACAGACGGGAACCGATACGCAGTATTTT.

This rearrangement joins TRBV10-1 to TRBJ2-5; 9 positions agree with TRBD1. The V and J ends lost 2 bases and 5 bases, in that order; junction bases with no gene match: 12. This CDR3 comprises 17 residues. Looked up from germline, CDR1 is WNHNN and CDR2 is SYGVQD (reference sequence). The CDR3 coding sequence is TGCGCCAGCAGTGAGACCCGGGACAGGGTCGGTGTGGAGACCCAGTACTTC. It is translated as CASSETRDRVGVETQYF.

The DNA of the CDR3 is TGTGCCACGGGTCGGGATTCCTCTGGAAACACCATATATTTT. Translated: CATGRDSSGNTIYF. The chain combines TRBV6-1 with TRBJ1-3; D uncertain. The CDR3 sequence is 14 residues long. Looked up from germline, CDR1 is MNHNS and CDR2 is SASEGT. The germline V and J ends were trimmed by 10 bases and 0 bases, with 13 bases remaining between them.

This clone occurred once. The rearrangement joins TRBV5-1 to TRBJ1-4; D uncertain. The CDR3 is 13 amino acids. Germline V gives CDR1 SGHRS, CDR2 YFSETQ. V was cut by 0 bases and J by 8 bases, with 8 bases left in between. CDR3 in amino acids: CASSLAPTEKLFF. In nucleotides, the CDR3 is TGCGCCAGCAGCTTGGCTCCTACCGAAAAACTGTTTTTT. Using reference TRBV5-1 and TRBJ1-4 for the parts outside the CDR3, the full variable domain is KAGVTQTPRYLIKTRGQQVTLSCSPISGHRSVSWYQQTPGQGLQFLFEYFSETQRNKGNFPGRFSGRQFSNSRSEMNVSTLELGDSALYLCASSLAPTEKLFFGSGTQLSVL.

This rearrangement joins TRBV7-2 to TRBJ1-4; unclear D gene. Trimming stripped 0 bases from V and 5 bases from J, with 13 bases between. Germline-derived CDR1 and CDR2 are SGHTA and FQGNSA. The CDR3 length is 16 residues. The CDR3 region has the DNA TGTGCCAGCAGCTTAGCGCTCGGGCCTGAAAATGAAAAACTGTTTTTT. Its translation: CASSLALGPENEKLFF.

The CDR3 DNA reads TGTGCCTGGAGTCCCCCGGGGTACCTGACTGAAGCTTTCTTT. This sequence encodes CAWSPPGYLTEAFF. This chain links TRBV30 with TRBJ1-1; unclear D gene. Trimming shortened V by 2 bases and J by 5 bases, and 15 bases separated the two germline ends. The CDR3 runs to 14 residues. Germline CDR1 is GTSNPN and CDR2 is SVGIG (reference sequence).

The chain recombines TRBV7-6 with TRBJ2-7; 10 bases agree with TRBD1. CDR1 and CDR2 (germline): SGHVS, FNYEAQ. There are 14 residues in the CDR3. Trimming took 5 bases from V and 5 from J; bases not matched to a gene: 6. DNA for the CDR3: TGTGCCAGCAGCACCCAGACAGGGGGCCACGAGCAGTACTTC. This gives the protein CASSTQTGGHEQYF.

This chain joins TRBV6-5 and TRBJ1-5; maybe TRBD1 (6 bases). Trimming pared 6 bases from V and 9 bases from J, leaving 18 bases between. Germline values: CDR1 MNHEY, CDR2 SVGAGI. CDR3 length equals 14 residues. CDR3 in amino acids: CASSPRQGRGPQHF. The CDR3, as DNA: TGTGCCAGCAGCCCTCGCCAGGGGAGGGGGCCCCAGCATTTT.

V and J are TRBV28 and TRBJ2-7, with 7 bases matching TRBD1. V lost 3 bases to trimming and J lost 5 bases; unmatched junction nucleotides: 10. CDR1 and CDR2 (germline): MDHEN, SYDVKM. The CDR3 runs 15 residues. In DNA, the CDR3 is TGTGCCAGCAGTTTTCCGGGACAGCTAAGGGACGAGCAGTACTTC. This sequence encodes CASSFPGQLRDEQYF. The variable domain in full, completed from reference TRBV28 and TRBJ2-7, reads DVKVTQSSRYLVKRTGEKVFLECVQDMDHENMFWYRQDPGLGLRLIYFSYDVKMKEKGDIPEGYSVSREKKERFSLILESASTNQTSMYLCASSFPGQLRDEQYFGPGTRLTVT.

The rearrangement joins TRBV19 to TRBJ2-3, with 8 bases matching TRBD2. Germline V gives CDR1 LNHDA, CDR2 SQIVND (reference sequence). CDR3 size: 16 residues. Losses at the gene ends were 3 bases for V and 4 bases for J; bases not matched to a gene: 9. Written as DNA, the CDR3 is TGTGCCAGTAGTATCGATCCGGGGGGGCCATCAGATACGCAGTATTTT. Translation gives CASSIDPGGPSDTQYF.

This clone was detected only a few times. The rearrangement joins TRBV6-5 to TRBJ1-5; 8 bases agree with TRBD1. The CDR3 contains 15 residues. CDR1 is MNHEY and CDR2 is SVGAGI in the germline V gene. V was pared by 5 bases and J by 6 bases, with 9 bases of the junction left unmatched. The CDR3 DNA follows: TGTGCCAGCAGTCAGAATACAGGGGGTGTTCAGCCCCAGCATTTT. This codes for CASSQNTGGVQPQHF.

In its sample, this clone was seen once. The chain joins TRBV6-5 to TRBJ2-6; D ambiguous. Germline CDR1 and CDR2: MNHEY and SVGAGI. V was cut by 4 bases and J by 0 bases, with 7 bases left in between. The CDR3 is 15 residues long. As DNA, the CDR3 is TGTGCCAGCAGTTGGAGATCCTCTGGGGCCAACGTCCTGACTTTC. Its protein is CASSWRSSGANVLTF.

The chain combines TRBV25-1 with TRBJ2-5, with D uncertain. The J call may not be correct, given that the DNA end is closer to TRBJ2-7. The CDR3 is 12 residues long. Per germline, CDR1 MGHDK and CDR2 SYGVNS. The CDR3 DNA reads TGTGCCAGCAAGGACGGTCTCTACGAGCAGTACTTC. This translates into CASKDGLYEQYF.

V and J are TRBV15 and TRBJ2-7; 9 bases line up with TRBD1. The CDR3 is made up of 16 amino acids. Trimming at V came to 0 bases and at J to 0 bases, leaving 3 bases not matched to a gene. CDR1 and CDR2 from the germline V gene are LNHNV and YYDKDF (reference sequence). The CDR3 nucleotides are TGTGCCACCAGCAGAGATCGGGACAGGGTCTCCTACGAGCAGTACTTC. The encoded protein is CATSRDRDRVSYEQYF.

The V call is TRBV6-6, the J call TRBJ2-3; 8 bases agree with TRBD2. This CDR3 spans 15 amino acids. V trimming: 2 bases; J trimming: 6 bases; junction bases outside the gene matches: 7. The germline CDR1 and CDR2 sequences are MNHNY and SVGAGI (reference sequence). The CDR3 bases are TGTGCCAGCAGTTACCCCCGGGAGGGCCCCGATACGCAGTATTTT. Its protein is CASSYPREGPDTQYF.

V and J are TRBV4-2 and TRBJ2-7; 10 positions match TRBD1. CDR3 size: 15 residues. Trimming cost V 2 bases and J 3 bases; bases outside gene matches: 4. The germline V gene encodes CDR1 LGHNA and CDR2 YNFKEQ. In DNA form, the CDR3 reads TGTGCCAGCAGCCAATCGGGACAGGGGAGCTACGAGCAGTACTTC. The encoded protein is CASSQSGQGSYEQYF.

The rearrangement joins TRBV6-5 to TRBJ1-1, with D tentatively TRBD1 (6 bases). CDR3 size: 13 residues. From germline, CDR1 is MNHEY and CDR2 SVGAGI. The V gene lost 6 bases and the J gene lost 5 bases, with 13 bases spanning the gap. The CDR3 spells CASRAGVGTEAFF. CDR3 in DNA: TGTGCCAGCAGGGCAGGGGTGGGAACTGAAGCTTTCTTT.